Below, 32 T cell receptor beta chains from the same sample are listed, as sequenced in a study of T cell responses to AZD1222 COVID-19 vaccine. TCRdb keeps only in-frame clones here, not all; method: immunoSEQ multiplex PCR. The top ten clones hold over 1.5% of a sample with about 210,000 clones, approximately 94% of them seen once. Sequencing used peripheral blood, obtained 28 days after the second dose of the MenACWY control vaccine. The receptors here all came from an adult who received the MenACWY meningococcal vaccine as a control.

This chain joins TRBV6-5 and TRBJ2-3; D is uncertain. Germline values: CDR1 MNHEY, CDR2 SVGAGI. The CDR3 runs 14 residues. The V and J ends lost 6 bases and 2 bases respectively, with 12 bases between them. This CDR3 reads CASRPTGITDTQYF. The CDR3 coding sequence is TGTGCCAGCAGACCGACTGGGATCACAGATACGCAGTATTTT.

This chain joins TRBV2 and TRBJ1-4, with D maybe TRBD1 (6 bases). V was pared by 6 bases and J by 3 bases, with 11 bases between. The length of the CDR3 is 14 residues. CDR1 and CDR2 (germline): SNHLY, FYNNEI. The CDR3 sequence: CASRVQGANEKLFF. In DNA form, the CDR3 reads TGTGCCAGCAGAGTACAGGGAGCTAATGAAAAACTGTTTTTT.

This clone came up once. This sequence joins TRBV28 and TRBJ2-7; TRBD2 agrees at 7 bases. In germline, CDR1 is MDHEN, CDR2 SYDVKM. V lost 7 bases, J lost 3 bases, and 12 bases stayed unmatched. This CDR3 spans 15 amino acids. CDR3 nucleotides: TGTGCCAGCACCTTCCTCGGGGGGACCAACTACGAGCAGTACTTC. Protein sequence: CASTFLGGTNYEQYF.

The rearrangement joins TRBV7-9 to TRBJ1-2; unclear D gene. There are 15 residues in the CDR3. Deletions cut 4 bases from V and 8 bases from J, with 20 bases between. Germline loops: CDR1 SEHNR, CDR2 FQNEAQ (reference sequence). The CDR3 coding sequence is TGTGCCAGCAGCTGGGGTCAGGACGTTGGGAGAGGCTACACCTTC. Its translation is CASSWGQDVGRGYTF. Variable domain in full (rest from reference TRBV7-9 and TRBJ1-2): DTGVSQNPRHKITKRGQNVTFRCDPISEHNRLYWYRQTLGQGPEFLTYFQNEAQLEKSRLLSDRFSAERPKGSFSTLEIQRTEQGDSAMYLCASSWGQDVGRGYTFGSGTRLTVV.

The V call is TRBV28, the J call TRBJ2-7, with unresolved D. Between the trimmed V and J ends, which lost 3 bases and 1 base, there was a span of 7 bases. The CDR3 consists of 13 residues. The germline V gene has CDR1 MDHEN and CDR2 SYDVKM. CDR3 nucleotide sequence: TGTGCCAGCAGTTTCGATTTTTCCTACGAGCAGTACTTC. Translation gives CASSFDFSYEQYF. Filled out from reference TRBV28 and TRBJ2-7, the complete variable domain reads DVKVTQSSRYLVKRTGEKVFLECVQDMDHENMFWYRQDPGLGLRLIYFSYDVKMKEKGDIPEGYSVSREKKERFSLILESASTNQTSMYLCASSFDFSYEQYFGPGTRLTVT.

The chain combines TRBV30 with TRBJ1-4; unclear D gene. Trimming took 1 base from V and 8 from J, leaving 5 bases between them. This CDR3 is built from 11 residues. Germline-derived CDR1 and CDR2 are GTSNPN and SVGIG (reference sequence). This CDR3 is CAWSGGEKLFF. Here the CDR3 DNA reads TGTGCCTGGAGTGGAGGGGAAAAACTGTTTTTT.

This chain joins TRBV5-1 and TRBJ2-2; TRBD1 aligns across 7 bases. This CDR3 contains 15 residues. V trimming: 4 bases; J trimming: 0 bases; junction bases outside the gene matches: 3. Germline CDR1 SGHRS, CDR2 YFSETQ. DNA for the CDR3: TGCGCCAGCAGCCTGACAGGGACGAACACCGGGGAGCTGTTTTTT. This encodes CASSLTGTNTGELFF. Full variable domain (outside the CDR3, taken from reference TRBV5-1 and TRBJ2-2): KAGVTQTPRYLIKTRGQQVTLSCSPISGHRSVSWYQQTPGQGLQFLFEYFSETQRNKGNFPGRFSGRQFSNSRSEMNVSTLELGDSALYLCASSLTGTNTGELFFGEGSRLTVL.

The CDR3 here is CASSDLAGGGDTQYF. The CDR3 DNA sequence: TGTGCCAGCAGTGATCTTGCGGGAGGCGGGGATACGCAGTATTTT. J is TRBJ2-3 and V is TRBV6-1; 8 nucleotides match TRBD2. This CDR3 has 15 amino acids. V lost 3 bases and J lost 6; bases outside the gene matches: 8. Germline-derived CDR1 and CDR2 are MNHNS and SASEGT.

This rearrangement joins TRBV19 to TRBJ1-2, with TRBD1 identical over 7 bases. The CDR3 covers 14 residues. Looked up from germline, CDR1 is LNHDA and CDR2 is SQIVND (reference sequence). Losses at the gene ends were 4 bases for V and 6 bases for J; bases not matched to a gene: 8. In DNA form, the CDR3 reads TGTGCCAGTAGTAGTCAGCAGGGGGGCCATGGCTACACCTTC. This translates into CASSSQQGGHGYTF.

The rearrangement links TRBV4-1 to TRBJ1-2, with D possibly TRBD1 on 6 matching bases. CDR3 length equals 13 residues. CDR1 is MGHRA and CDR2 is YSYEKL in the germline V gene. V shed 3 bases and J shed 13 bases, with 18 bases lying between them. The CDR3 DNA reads TGCGCCAGCAGCCAGGAGACAGGTTATGGATTCACCTTC. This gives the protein CASSQETGYGFTF.

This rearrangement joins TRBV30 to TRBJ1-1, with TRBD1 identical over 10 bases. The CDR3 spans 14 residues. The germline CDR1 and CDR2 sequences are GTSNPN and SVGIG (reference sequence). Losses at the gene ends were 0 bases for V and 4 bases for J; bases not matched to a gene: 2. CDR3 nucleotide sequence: TGTGCCTGGAGTGTAAGGACAGGGGGCACTGAAGCTTTCTTT. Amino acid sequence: CAWSVRTGGTEAFF.

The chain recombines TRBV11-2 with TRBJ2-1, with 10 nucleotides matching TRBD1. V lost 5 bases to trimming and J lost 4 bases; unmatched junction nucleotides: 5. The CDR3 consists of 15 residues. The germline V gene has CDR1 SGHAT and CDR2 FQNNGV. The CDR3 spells CASSRSGQGYNEQFF. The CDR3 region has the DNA TGTGCCAGCAGCCGATCGGGACAGGGGTACAATGAGCAGTTCTTC.

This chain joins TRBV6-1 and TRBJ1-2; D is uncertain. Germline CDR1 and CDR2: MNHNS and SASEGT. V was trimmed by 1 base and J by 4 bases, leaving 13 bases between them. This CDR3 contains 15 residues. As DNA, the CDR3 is TGTGCCAGCAGTGAAGGAGAGGGCCGACGCTATGGCTACACCTTC. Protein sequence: CASSEGEGRRYGYTF.

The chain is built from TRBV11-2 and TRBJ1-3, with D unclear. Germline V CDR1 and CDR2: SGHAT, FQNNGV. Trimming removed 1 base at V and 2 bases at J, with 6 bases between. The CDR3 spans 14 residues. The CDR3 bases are TGTGCCAGCAGCTTAGGAACCCCTGGAAACACCATATATTTT. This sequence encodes CASSLGTPGNTIYF.

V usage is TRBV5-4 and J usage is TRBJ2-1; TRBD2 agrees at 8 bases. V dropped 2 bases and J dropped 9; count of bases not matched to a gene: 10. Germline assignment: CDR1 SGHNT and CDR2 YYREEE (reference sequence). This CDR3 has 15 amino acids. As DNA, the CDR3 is TGTGCCAGCAGCTTTACGGGGGGGCTTAGAACTGAGCAGTTCTTC. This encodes CASSFTGGLRTEQFF. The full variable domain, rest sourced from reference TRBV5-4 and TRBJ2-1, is ETGVTQSPTHLIKTRGQQVTLRCSSQSGHNTVSWYQQALGQGPQFIFQYYREEENGRGNFPPRFSGLQFPNYSSELNVNALELDDSALYLCASSFTGGLRTEQFFGPGTRLTVL.

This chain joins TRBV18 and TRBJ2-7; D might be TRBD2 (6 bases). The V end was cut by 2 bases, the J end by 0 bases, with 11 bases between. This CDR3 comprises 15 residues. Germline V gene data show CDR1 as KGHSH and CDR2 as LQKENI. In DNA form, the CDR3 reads TGTGCCAGCTCACCATTGGCGGGAACCTCCTACGAGCAGTACTTC. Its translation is CASSPLAGTSYEQYF.

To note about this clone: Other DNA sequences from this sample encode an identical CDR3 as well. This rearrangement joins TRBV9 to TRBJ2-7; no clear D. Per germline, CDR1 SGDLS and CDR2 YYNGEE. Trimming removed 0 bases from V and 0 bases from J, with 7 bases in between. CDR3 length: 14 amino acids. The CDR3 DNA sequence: TGTGCCAGCAGCGTAGGCTCCAGCTCCTACGAGCAGTACTTC. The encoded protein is CASSVGSSSYEQYF.

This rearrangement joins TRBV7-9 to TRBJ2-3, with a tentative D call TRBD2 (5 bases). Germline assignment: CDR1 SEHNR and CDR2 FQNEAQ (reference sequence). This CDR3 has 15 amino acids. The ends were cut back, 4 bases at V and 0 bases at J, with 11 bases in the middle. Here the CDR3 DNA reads TGTGCCAGCAGCTCACCCCCGGGGAGCACAGATACGCAGTATTTT. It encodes CASSSPPGSTDTQYF. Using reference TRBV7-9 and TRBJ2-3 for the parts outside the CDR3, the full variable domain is DTGVSQNPRHKITKRGQNVTFRCDPISEHNRLYWYRQTLGQGPEFLTYFQNEAQLEKSRLLSDRFSAERPKGSFSTLEIQRTEQGDSAMYLCASSSPPGSTDTQYFGPGTRLTVL.

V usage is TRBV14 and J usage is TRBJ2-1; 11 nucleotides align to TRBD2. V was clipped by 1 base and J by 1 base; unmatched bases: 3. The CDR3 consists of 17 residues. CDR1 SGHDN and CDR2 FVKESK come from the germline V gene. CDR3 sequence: CASSQVTSGRSYNEQFF. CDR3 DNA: TGTGCCAGCAGCCAAGTAACTAGCGGGAGATCCTACAATGAGCAGTTCTTC.

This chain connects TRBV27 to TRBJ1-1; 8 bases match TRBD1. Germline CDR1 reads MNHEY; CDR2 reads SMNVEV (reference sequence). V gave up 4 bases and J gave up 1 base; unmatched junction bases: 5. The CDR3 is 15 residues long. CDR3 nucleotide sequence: TGTGCCAGCAGTTCCCCGGGGACAGGGAACACTGAAGCTTTCTTT. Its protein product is CASSSPGTGNTEAFF.

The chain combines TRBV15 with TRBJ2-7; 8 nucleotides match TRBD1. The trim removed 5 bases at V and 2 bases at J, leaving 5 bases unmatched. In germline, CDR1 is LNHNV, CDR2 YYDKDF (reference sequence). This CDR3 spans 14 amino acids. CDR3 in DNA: TGTGCCACCAGCGGACGGACAGGGCCCTACGAGCAGTACTTC. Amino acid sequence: CATSGRTGPYEQYF. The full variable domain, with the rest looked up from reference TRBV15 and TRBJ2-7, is DAMVIQNPRYQVTQFGKPVTLSCSQTLNHNVMYWYQQKSSQAPKLLFHYYDKDFNNEADTPDNFQSRRPNTSFCFLDIRSPGLGDTAMYLCATSGRTGPYEQYFGPGTRLTVT.

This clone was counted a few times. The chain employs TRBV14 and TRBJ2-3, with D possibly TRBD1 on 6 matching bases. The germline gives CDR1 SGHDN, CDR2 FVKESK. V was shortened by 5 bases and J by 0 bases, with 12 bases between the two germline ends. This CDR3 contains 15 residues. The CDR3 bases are TGTGCCAGCAGCTCCGGGACACTAAGCACAGATACGCAGTATTTT. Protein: CASSSGTLSTDTQYF.

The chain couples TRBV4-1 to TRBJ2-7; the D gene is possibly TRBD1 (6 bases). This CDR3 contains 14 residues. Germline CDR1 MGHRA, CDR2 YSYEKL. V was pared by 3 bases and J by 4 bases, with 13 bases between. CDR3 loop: CASSQRAGDYEQYF. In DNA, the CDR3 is TGCGCCAGCAGCCAGCGAGCAGGGGATTACGAGCAGTACTTC.

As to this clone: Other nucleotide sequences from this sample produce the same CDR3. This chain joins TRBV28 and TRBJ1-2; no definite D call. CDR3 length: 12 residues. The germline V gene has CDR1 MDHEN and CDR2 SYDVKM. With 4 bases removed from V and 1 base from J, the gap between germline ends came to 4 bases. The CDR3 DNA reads TGTGCCAGCAGTTATGGTAACTATGGCTACACCTTC. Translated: CASSYGNYGYTF.

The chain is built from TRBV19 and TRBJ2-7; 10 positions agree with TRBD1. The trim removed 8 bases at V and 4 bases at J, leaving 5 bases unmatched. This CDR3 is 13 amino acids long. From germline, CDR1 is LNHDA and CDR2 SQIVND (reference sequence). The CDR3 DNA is TGTGCCAGTGGGTGGACAGGGGGTTACGAGCAGTACTTC. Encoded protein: CASGWTGGYEQYF.

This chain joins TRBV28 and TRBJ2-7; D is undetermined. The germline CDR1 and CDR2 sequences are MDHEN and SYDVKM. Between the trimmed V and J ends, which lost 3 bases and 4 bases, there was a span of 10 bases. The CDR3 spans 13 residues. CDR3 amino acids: CASSFENPYEQYF. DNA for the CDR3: TGTGCCAGCAGTTTTGAGAACCCTTACGAGCAGTACTTC.

This CDR3 reads CASSSPGDRDYEQYF. CDR3 sequence (DNA): TGTGCCAGCAGCTCCCCAGGGGACAGAGACTACGAGCAGTACTTC. The chain carries TRBV7-9 and TRBJ2-7; 7 bases line up with TRBD1. J gave up 3 bases and V 4 bases, and 9 bases lay outside the gene matches. The germline V gene has CDR1 SEHNR and CDR2 FQNEAQ (reference sequence). The CDR3 is 15 residues long. Filled out from reference TRBV7-9 and TRBJ2-7, the complete variable domain reads DTGVSQNPRHKITKRGQNVTFRCDPISEHNRLYWYRQTLGQGPEFLTYFQNEAQLEKSRLLSDRFSAERPKGSFSTLEIQRTEQGDSAMYLCASSSPGDRDYEQYFGPGTRLTVT.

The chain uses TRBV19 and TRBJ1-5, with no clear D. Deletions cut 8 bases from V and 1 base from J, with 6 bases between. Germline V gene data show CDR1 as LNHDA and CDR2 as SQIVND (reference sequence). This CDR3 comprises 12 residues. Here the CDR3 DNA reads TGTGCCAGTCGGGTCAGCAATCAGCCCCAGCATTTT. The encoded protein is CASRVSNQPQHF.

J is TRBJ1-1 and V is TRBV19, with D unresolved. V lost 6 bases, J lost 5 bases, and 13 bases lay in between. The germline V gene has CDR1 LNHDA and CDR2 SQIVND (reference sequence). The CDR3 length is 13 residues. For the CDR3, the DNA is TGTGCCAGTAGACCGGACTCTCCTACTGAAGCTTTCTTT. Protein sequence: CASRPDSPTEAFF.

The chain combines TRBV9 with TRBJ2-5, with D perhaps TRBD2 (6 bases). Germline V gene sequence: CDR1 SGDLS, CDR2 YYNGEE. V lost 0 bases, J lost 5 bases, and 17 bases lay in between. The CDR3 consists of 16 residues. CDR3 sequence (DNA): TGTGCCAGCAGCGTAGTTCCTCAGTCGGGGAGGGAGACCCAGTACTTC. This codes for CASSVVPQSGRETQYF.

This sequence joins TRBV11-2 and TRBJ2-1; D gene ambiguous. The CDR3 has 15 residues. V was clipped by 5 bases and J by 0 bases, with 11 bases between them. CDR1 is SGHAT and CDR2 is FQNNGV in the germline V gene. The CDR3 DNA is TGTGCCAGCAGCATGAGGATTAGCTCCTACAATGAGCAGTTCTTC. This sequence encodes CASSMRISSYNEQFF.

DNA for the CDR3: TGCGCCAGCAGTCCTCGACAGGGTCCCAATGAGCAGTTCTTC. Encoded protein: CASSPRQGPNEQFF. The chain joins TRBV10-2 to TRBJ2-1; 7 bases map to TRBD1. The CDR3 runs to 14 residues. From germline, CDR1 is WSHSY and CDR2 SAAADI. V was pared by 5 bases and J by 6 bases, with 7 bases of the junction left unmatched.